Sequencing of this TCR beta chain was carried out in a study of blood T cell repertoires in COVID-19. On the study more broadly: Sample material is recorded as cDNA or gDNA derived from T cells, B-cell-depleted T cells, or PBMCs.

The CDR3 is 14 residues long. J was trimmed by 5 bases and V by 3 bases; bases with no gene match: 4. The germline CDR1 and CDR2 sequences are SGHTA and FQGNSA. Original analysis: Amplifying reference gene primers gave estimates of nucleated cell counts. Sequencing was performed with immunoSEQ multiplex PCR; in TCRdb, only in-frame clones are kept and a portion is missing. V and J calls plus clone size are reproduced from that table; the DNA served to infer D and trimming. The sample holds 70,000 or so clones, over 65% seen once. The chain combines TRBV7-2 with TRBJ2-3, with 8 bases aligning to TRBD1. This sequence originates from a woman aged 70-85 years with acute or convalescent COVID-19. Material: peripheral blood. The CDR3 reads CASSFTGGGDTQYF. CDR3 nucleotides: TGTGCCAGCAGCTTCACAGGGGGAGGAGATACGCAGTATTTT.